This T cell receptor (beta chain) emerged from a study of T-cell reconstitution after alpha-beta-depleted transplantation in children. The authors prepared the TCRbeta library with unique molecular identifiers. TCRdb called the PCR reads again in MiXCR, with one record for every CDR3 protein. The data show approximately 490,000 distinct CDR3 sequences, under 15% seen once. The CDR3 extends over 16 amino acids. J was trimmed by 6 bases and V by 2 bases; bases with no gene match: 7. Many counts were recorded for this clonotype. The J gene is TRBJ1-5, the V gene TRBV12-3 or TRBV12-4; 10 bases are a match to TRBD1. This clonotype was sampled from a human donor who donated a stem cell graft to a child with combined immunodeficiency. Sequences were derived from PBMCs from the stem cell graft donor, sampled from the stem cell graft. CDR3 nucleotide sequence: TGTGCCAGCAGTTTATTTCGGGGACAGGGGTTTCAGCCCCAGCATTTT. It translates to CASSLFRGQGFQPQHF.